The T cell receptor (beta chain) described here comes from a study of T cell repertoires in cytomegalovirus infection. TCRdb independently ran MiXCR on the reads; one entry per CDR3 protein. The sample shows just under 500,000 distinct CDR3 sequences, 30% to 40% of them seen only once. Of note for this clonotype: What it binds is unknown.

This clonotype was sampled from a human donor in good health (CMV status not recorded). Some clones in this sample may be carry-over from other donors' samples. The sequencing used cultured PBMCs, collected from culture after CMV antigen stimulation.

In nucleotides, the CDR3 is TGTGCCAGCAGTTTATACCCGGGAAGAAGCAATCAGCCCCAGCATTTT. This sequence encodes CASSLYPGRSNQPQHF. The J gene is TRBJ1-5, the V gene TRBV28; unclear D gene. This CDR3 contains 16 residues. Germline-derived CDR1 and CDR2 are MDHEN and SYDVKM. V was pared by 1 base and J by 1 base, with 11 bases between.